This T cell receptor beta chain is drawn from a study of chemoradiotherapy in HPV16-positive cancers. Overall study context: Candidate HPV-specific T-cell clones and common TCR motifs came from functional assays in two HPV16-positive patients. General study results and limits: Non-HPV-specific T cells did not expand in tumors during treatment, whereas candidate HPV-specific clones and E7-related motifs did.

V was clipped by 1 base and J by 5 bases, with 2 bases between them. Germline loops: CDR1 LNHDA, CDR2 SQIVND (reference sequence). This CDR3 region has 11 residues. TCRdb's copy holds only in-frame clones and misses some; the assay was immunoSEQ multiplex PCR. The sample includes tens of thousands of clones, over 85% of them seen just once. As regards this clone: Its antigen is not identified.

Repeated repertoire sampling spanned the course of chemoradiotherapy. Sequencing was performed on blood, taken from a patient who underwent chemoradiotherapy. The rearrangement links TRBV19 to TRBJ1-2; D remains unclear. This TCR came from a human donor with HPV-associated anogenital cancer. In DNA form, the CDR3 reads TGTGCCAGTAGTATAGGATATGGCTACACCTTC. Translated: CASSIGYGYTF.